Shown below are 27 T cell receptor beta chains from a single sample sequenced in a study of CD8+CD57+ T cells in acquired aplastic anemia. Genomic DNA served as template for TCR beta VDJ and CDR3 profiling. TCRdb reanalysed the reads using MiXCR and keeps one entry per CDR3 protein. The repertoire holds 260,000 or so distinct CDR3 sequences, with around half as singletons. Patients picked for sequencing had shown CD8+CD57+ cell expansion detected by flow cytometry. The specimen was sorted CD4+, CD8+, or CD8+CD57+ T cells (not recorded which) from PBMCs. All receptors come from a human donor with aplastic anemia.

CDR3 nucleotides: TGCGCCAGCAGCCAAGGACAGAGCCAAGAGACCCAGTACTTC. Encoded protein: CASSQGQSQETQYF. The chain recombines TRBV4-3 with TRBJ2-5, with D tentatively TRBD1 (5 bases). The germline V and J ends were trimmed by 1 base and 1 base, with 7 bases remaining between them. Germline V gene sequence: CDR1 LGHNA, CDR2 YSLEER. The CDR3 totals 14 residues.

In this sample, this clonotype turned up once. V is TRBV7-9 and J is TRBJ2-1, with TRBD2 matching 11 bases. Germline CDR1 and CDR2: SEHNR and FQNEAQ (reference sequence). Unmatched junction bases numbered 15, after V lost 7 bases and J lost 4 bases. The CDR3 covers 18 residues. CDR3 protein: CASNHVSTGTSGYNEQFF. The CDR3, as DNA: TGTGCCAGCAACCATGTATCAACTGGGACTAGCGGATACAATGAGCAGTTCTTC.

This clonotype was detected ten times or more. Relative to the germline gene, one junction end is altered; a read error may explain this. The V call is TRBV7-7, the J call TRBJ2-1, with D unclear. This CDR3 comprises 13 residues. Germline-derived CDR1 and CDR2 are SSHAT and FNYEAQ (reference sequence). The CDR3 DNA follows: TGTGCTAGCAGCTCTCTCGCCGACAATGAGCAGTTCTTC. Translation: CASSSLADNEQFF.

The chain carries TRBV24-1 and TRBJ2-3; a weak D match, TRBD2 (6 bases). V was shortened by 5 bases and J by 3 bases, with 8 bases between the two germline ends. Per germline, CDR1 KGHDR and CDR2 SFDVKD. The CDR3 consists of 13 residues. The CDR3 here is CATSGGDTDTQYF. The CDR3 DNA reads as TGTGCCACCAGTGGGGGGGATACAGATACGCAGTATTTT.

This clonotype came up many times. The chain combines TRBV6-1 with TRBJ1-6; 7 bases line up with TRBD1. CDR3 length equals 15 residues. After removal of 3 bases from V and 10 bases from J, the junction contained 9 bases not matched to a gene. Germline loops: CDR1 MNHNS, CDR2 SASEGT. This chain's CDR3 is CASSDVLQGPSPLHF. CDR3 DNA sequence: TGTGCCAGCAGTGACGTTTTACAGGGGCCATCACCCCTCCACTTT.

This rearrangement joins TRBV12-3 or TRBV12-4 to TRBJ1-2, with 7 nucleotides matching TRBD1. The CDR3 runs to 15 residues. J gave up 6 bases and V 3 bases, and 10 bases lay outside the gene matches. CDR3 bases: TGTGCCAGCAGTTTCGGGACAGCAGCCCCGAATGGCTACACCTTC. Its translation: CASSFGTAAPNGYTF.

This sequence joins TRBV7-3 and TRBJ2-7, with 8 bases fitting TRBD1. Germline CDR1 SGHTA, CDR2 FQGTGA. The J segment lost 5 bases and the V segment lost 5 bases, leaving 8 bases of the junction unmatched. The CDR3 runs 14 residues. The CDR3 loop reads CASSPGQGLDEQYF. The CDR3 DNA sequence: TGTGCCAGCAGCCCAGGACAGGGTCTCGACGAGCAGTACTTC.

This clonotype was counted ten times or more. The V call is TRBV25-1, the J call TRBJ1-5; D call uncertain. V dropped 3 bases and J dropped 0 bases, with 3 bases sitting between them. The CDR3 is made up of 13 amino acids. Germline V gene sequence: CDR1 MGHDK, CDR2 SYGVNS. DNA for the CDR3: TGTGCCAGCAGTGACTATAGCAATCAGCCCCAGCATTTT. Protein sequence: CASSDYSNQPQHF.

This clonotype was found many times. The V and J genes are TRBV7-2 and TRBJ2-1; D is ambiguous. The CDR3 spans 14 residues. Germline V gene lookup returns CDR1 SGHTA and CDR2 FQGNSA. Trimming pared 9 bases from V and 0 bases from J, leaving 12 bases between. In DNA form, the CDR3 reads TGTGCCAGTAAGCAGATCCTCTCCTACAATGAGCAGTTCTTC. Translation gives CASKQILSYNEQFF.

This clonotype was counted at least ten times. The genes are TRBV20-1 and TRBJ1-1; tentative D call: TRBD1 (5 bases). With 2 bases removed from V and 1 base from J, the gap between germline ends came to 11 bases. The CDR3 runs 14 residues. Germline V CDR1 and CDR2: DFQATT, SNEGSKA (reference sequence). CDR3 sequence (DNA): TGCAGTGCTAGAAGGCGACAGAAGAACACTGAAGCTTTCTTT. Amino acid sequence: CSARRRQKNTEAFF.

For this clonotype: The DNA is left out, because the CDR3 cannot be placed on it with certainty; the CDR3 is given as TCRdb lists it. The chain recombines TRBV7-9 with TRBJ1-2; the DNA was not used to check the table's D call, TRBD1. The length of the CDR3 is 23 amino acids, counting both ends. Germline values: CDR1 SEHNR, CDR2 FQNEAQ (reference sequence). CDR3 in amino acids: CASSLSLGQSNTGELFFGEGYTF.

This clonotype was picked up many times. The rearrangement joins TRBV10-2 to TRBJ2-7; TRBD2 is a possible D gene (8 bases). V lost 8 bases to trimming and J lost 6 bases, with 29 bases between them. The CDR3 has 17 amino acids. From germline, CDR1 is WSHSY and CDR2 SAAADI. The CDR3 DNA is TGCGCCAGCGAAGAAACTAGCGGAACAGGGGACCCCGGCGAGCAGTACTTC. This gives the protein CASEETSGTGDPGEQYF.

This clonotype showed up many times. The J gene is TRBJ2-1, the V gene TRBV7-8, with 13 bases lining up with TRBD2. The length of the CDR3 is 17 residues. J was trimmed by 1 base and V by 4 bases; bases with no gene match: 4. Germline V CDR1 and CDR2: SGHVS, FQNEAQ. This CDR3 is CASSSRTSGSSYNEQFF. DNA of the CDR3: TGTGCCAGCAGCTCACGGACTAGCGGGAGTTCCTACAATGAGCAGTTCTTC.

In this sample, this clonotype turned up once. Possible read error: a much larger clone is one base away. This likely comes from a read error, as the CDR3 has no conserved phenylalanine or tryptophan at its end. The chain combines TRBV4-1 with TRBJ2-7; D possibly corresponds to TRBD1 (5 bases). Trimming stripped 0 bases from V and 5 bases from J, with 14 bases between. This CDR3 has 15 residues. CDR1 is MGHRA and CDR2 is YSYEKL in the germline V gene. The DNA for the CDR3 is TGCGCCAGCAGCCAAGAATGGGGCTCGAGAGACGAGCAGTACTCC. It codes for CASSQEWGSRDEQYS.

V is TRBV7-9 and J is TRBJ2-2; D may match TRBD1 or TRBD2 (5 bases each). Trimming took off 1 base at V and 0 bases at J, with 12 bases between the two ends. Germline V gene lookup returns CDR1 SEHNR and CDR2 FQNEAQ (reference sequence). The CDR3 consists of 17 residues. The CDR3 DNA reads as TGTGCCAGCAGCTTAGGAAATAGGGACGCGAACACCGGGGAGCTGTTTTTT. It specifies CASSLGNRDANTGELFF. The full variable domain, completed using reference TRBV7-9 and TRBJ2-2, is DTGVSQNPRHKITKRGQNVTFRCDPISEHNRLYWYRQTLGQGPEFLTYFQNEAQLEKSRLLSDRFSAERPKGSFSTLEIQRTEQGDSAMYLCASSLGNRDANTGELFFGEGSRLTVL.

This clonotype was seen a handful of times. The V and J genes are TRBV10-3 and TRBJ2-1; 7 nucleotides line up with TRBD1. The CDR3 has 13 residues. CDR1 and CDR2 (germline): ENHRY, SYGVKD. The V and J ends lost 6 bases and 8 bases, in that order; junction bases with no gene match: 7. The CDR3: CAISPGTADEQFF. Written as DNA, the CDR3 is TGTGCCATCAGCCCCGGGACAGCAGATGAGCAGTTCTTC.

With regard to this clonotype: Germline is not matched at one junction end, which may reflect a read error. The CDR3 reads CASSYLAGDSSGSNYGYTF. The CDR3 nucleotides read TGTGCCAGCAGTTACCTAGCGGGGGACAGCAGTGGATCTAACTATGGCTACACCTTC. V is TRBV10-3 and J is TRBJ1-2, with 7 nucleotides matching TRBD1. Germline CDR1 is ENHRY and CDR2 is SYGVKD. CDR3 length equals 19 residues.

This clonotype was picked up many times. The genes are TRBV6-5 and TRBJ2-6; D not certain. The CDR3 covers 15 residues. With 2 bases removed from V and 1 base from J, the gap between germline ends came to 6 bases. Germline V gene lookup returns CDR1 MNHEY and CDR2 SVGAGI. The CDR3 is CASSYVVSGANVLTF. CDR3 DNA: TGTGCCAGCAGTTACGTAGTGTCTGGGGCCAACGTCCTGACTTTC.

This clonotype was seen many times. The chain has TRBV14 and TRBJ2-7; D remains unclear. The germline gives CDR1 SGHDN, CDR2 FVKESK. The CDR3 is made up of 15 amino acids. With 1 base removed from V and 0 bases from J, the gap between germline ends came to 10 bases. The CDR3 here is CASSQGYRRSYEQYF. As DNA, the CDR3 is TGTGCCAGCAGCCAAGGATACAGACGCTCCTACGAGCAGTACTTC.

In the case of this clonotype: At one end the junction does not follow the germline gene, possibly because of a read error. The genes are TRBV2 and TRBJ2-1; 13 nucleotides match TRBD2. The CDR3 sequence is 19 residues long. Germline V gives CDR1 SNHLY, CDR2 FYNNEI. The CDR3 protein is CASPRRTSGGAFSYNERFF. Here the CDR3 DNA reads TGTGCCAGCCCTAGAAGAACTAGCGGGGGGGCCTTTTCCTACAATGAGCGGTTCTTC.

The chain links TRBV7-3 to TRBJ2-5, with a weak D call TRBD2 (6 bases). The germline CDR1 and CDR2 sequences are SGHTA and FQGTGA. The CDR3 runs 13 residues. Deletions cut 1 base from V and 4 bases from J, with 7 bases between. The CDR3 spells CASSLSGTETQYF. CDR3 nucleotides: TGTGCCAGCAGCTTAAGCGGGACAGAGACCCAGTACTTC.

Many counts were recorded for this clonotype. This chain connects TRBV5-8 to TRBJ2-1, with 12 bases aligning to TRBD2. This CDR3 spans 15 amino acids. Trimming cost V 3 bases and J 7 bases; bases outside gene matches: 5. CDR1 and CDR2 (germline): SGHTS, YDEGEE. Here the CDR3 reads CASSSTSGRTNEQFF. CDR3 DNA sequence: TGTGCCAGCAGCTCTACTAGCGGGAGGACGAATGAGCAGTTCTTC. Filled out from reference TRBV5-8 and TRBJ2-1, the complete variable domain reads EAGVTQSPTHLIKTRGQQATLRCSPISGHTSVYWYQQALGLGLQFLLWYDEGEERNRGNFPPRFSGRQFPNYSSELNVNALELEDSALYLCASSSTSGRTNEQFFGPGTRLTVL.

The V gene is TRBV7-9, the J gene TRBJ1-2, with 7 bases lining up with TRBD1. Germline trimming cut 5 bases from V and 5 bases from J; bases unmatched to any gene: 8. This CDR3 has 14 residues. Germline-derived CDR1 and CDR2 are SEHNR and FQNEAQ (reference sequence). In DNA, the CDR3 is TGTGCCAGCAGCGTAGGAGGGGGCGAGTATGGCTACACCTTC. This gives the protein CASSVGGGEYGYTF.

This clonotype was counted at least ten times. J is TRBJ1-1 and V is TRBV5-6; tentatively, D is TRBD1 (6 bases). The CDR3 runs to 15 residues. Germline CDR1 and CDR2: SGHDT and YYEEEE. Trimming stripped 4 bases from V and 5 bases from J, with 18 bases between. The DNA of the CDR3 is TGTGCCAGCAGCGTGTACGCAGGGGTTAGGACTGAAGCTTTCTTT. Translated, it gives CASSVYAGVRTEAFF. The full variable domain, its missing parts supplied by reference TRBV5-6 and TRBJ1-1, is DAGVTQSPTHLIKTRGQQVTLRCSPKSGHDTVSWYQQALGQGPQFIFQYYEEEERQRGNFPDRFSGHQFPNYSSELNVNALLLGDSALYLCASSVYAGVRTEAFFGQGTRLTVV.

The V and J genes are TRBV12-3 or TRBV12-4 and TRBJ1-2; weak D call: TRBD1 (5 bases). Deletions cut 8 bases from V and 4 bases from J, with 20 bases between. The CDR3 length is 15 residues. CDR3 region: CASRGTEEGLYGYTF. CDR3 bases: TGTGCCAGCCGGGGCACAGAGGAAGGGCTCTATGGCTACACCTTC.

This clonotype showed up many times. The V and J genes are TRBV6-1 and TRBJ1-1, with 8 bases that match TRBD1. With 6 bases clipped from V and 8 bases from J, the junction kept 8 bases outside the gene matches. The length of the CDR3 is 13 residues. Germline V gene lookup returns CDR1 MNHNS and CDR2 SASEGT. CDR3 DNA sequence: TGTGCCAGCAGATACAGGGGGAGGGCGGAAGCTTTCTTT. Protein sequence: CASRYRGRAEAFF.

This clonotype came up many times. This sequence joins TRBV20-1 and TRBJ1-1, with D maybe TRBD1 (5 bases). CDR1 and CDR2 (germline): DFQATT, SNEGSKA (reference sequence). The ends were cut back, 3 bases at V and 7 bases at J, with 18 bases in the middle. There are 14 residues in the CDR3. The CDR3 coding sequence is TGCAGTGCTAGCGTGGGTAGGGGAGGTAATGAAGCTTTCTTT. Its protein product is CSASVGRGGNEAFF.